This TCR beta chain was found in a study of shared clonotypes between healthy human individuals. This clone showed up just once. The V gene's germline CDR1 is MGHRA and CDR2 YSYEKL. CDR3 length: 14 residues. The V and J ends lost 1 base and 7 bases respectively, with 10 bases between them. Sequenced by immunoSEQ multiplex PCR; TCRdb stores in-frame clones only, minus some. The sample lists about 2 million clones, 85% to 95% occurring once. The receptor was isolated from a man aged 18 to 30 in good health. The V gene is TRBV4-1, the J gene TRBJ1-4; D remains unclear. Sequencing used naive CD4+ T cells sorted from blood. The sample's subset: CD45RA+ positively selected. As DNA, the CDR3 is TGCGCCAGCAGCCAAGTAAACGTGCGTGAAAAACTGTTTTTT. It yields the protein CASSQVNVREKLFF.